The entry below gives a single T cell receptor beta chain sequence along with its context. Its antigen is unidentified. Any gene name here is a mouse gene name. With the read ending 1 residue before the CDR3 end, the germline J gene is used to fill in that end. As to time point: mouse harvest day 14 after allogeneic transplant. Tail vein injection delivered 10^7 T-cell-depleted bone marrow cells and 10^6 splenic CD5+ T cells. J gave up 0 bases and V 4 bases, and 2 bases lay outside the gene matches. CDR3 length: 14 amino acids. Looked up from germline, CDR1 is SGHND and CDR2 is FRSKSL. Using immunoSEQ multiplex PCR, the repertoire was profiled, and TCRdb retains in-frame clones only, with some absent. The repertoire includes 2,000 to 2,500 clones, 40% to 45% of them detected once, and about 32% sits in the top ten. The data derive from a study of tissue T cells after allogeneic stem cell transplantation.

Points from the study as a whole: TCR repertoires tracked anatomic similarity, regardless of disease or transplant status.

The gene calls are TRBV15 and TRBJ1-1; 7 bases are a match to TRBD1. Sequencing was carried out using lymph node tissue. This receptor was obtained from a female BALB/c mouse given C57BL/6 T cells with graft-versus-host disease after an allogeneic hematopoietic cell transplant. Incomplete CDR3 DNA: TGTGCCAGCAGTTCGGGACAGACAAACACAGAAGTCTTC. Translation: CASSSGQTNTEVF. The whole CDR3 sequence reads CASSSGQTNTEVFF.